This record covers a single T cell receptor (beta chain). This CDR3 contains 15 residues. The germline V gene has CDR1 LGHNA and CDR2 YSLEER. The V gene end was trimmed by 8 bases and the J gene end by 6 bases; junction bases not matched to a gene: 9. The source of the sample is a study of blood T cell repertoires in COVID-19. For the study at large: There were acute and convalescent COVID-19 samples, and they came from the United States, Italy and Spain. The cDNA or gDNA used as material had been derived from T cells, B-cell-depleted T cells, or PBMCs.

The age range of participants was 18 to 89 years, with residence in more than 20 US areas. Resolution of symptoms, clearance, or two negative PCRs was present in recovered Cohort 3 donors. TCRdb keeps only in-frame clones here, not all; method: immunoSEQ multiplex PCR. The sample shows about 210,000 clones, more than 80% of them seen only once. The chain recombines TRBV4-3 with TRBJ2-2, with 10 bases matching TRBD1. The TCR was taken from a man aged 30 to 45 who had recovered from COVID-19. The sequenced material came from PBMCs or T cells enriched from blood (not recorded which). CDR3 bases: TGCGCCAGCTCCTCGGGACAGGGGAAGGCCGGGGAGCTGTTTTTT. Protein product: CASSSGQGKAGELFF.